The entry below describes one T cell receptor beta chain. Its target is not known. The PCR contained 60 Vbeta and 13 Jbeta primers. The data were produced by immunoSEQ multiplex PCR, yet TCRdb's version contains in-frame clones alone and is incomplete. The sample lists roughly 98,000 clones, roughly three quarters occurring once. The CDR3 runs 15 residues. V lost 0 bases to trimming and J lost 4 bases; unmatched junction nucleotides: 5. Per the germline V gene, CDR1 is GTSNPN and CDR2 is SVGIG (reference sequence). This sample was taken from a study of cytomegalovirus exposure and HLA in healthy donors. Regarding the study as a whole: Some public TCRs appeared in many individuals, while most sequences were rare. Later analysis found that TCR beta chains associated with HLA were more clonally expanded than other, equally common chains. Presence/absence analyses treated sequencing depth as roughly uniform across donors.

The clonotype originates from a female donor in good health and CMV-seronegative. Sequenced material: PBMCs. The J gene is TRBJ1-5, the V gene TRBV30; 8 bases are shared with TRBD1. The CDR3 is CAWSVRTGRNQPQHF. As DNA, the CDR3 is TGTGCCTGGAGTGTAAGGACAGGGAGGAATCAGCCCCAGCATTTT.